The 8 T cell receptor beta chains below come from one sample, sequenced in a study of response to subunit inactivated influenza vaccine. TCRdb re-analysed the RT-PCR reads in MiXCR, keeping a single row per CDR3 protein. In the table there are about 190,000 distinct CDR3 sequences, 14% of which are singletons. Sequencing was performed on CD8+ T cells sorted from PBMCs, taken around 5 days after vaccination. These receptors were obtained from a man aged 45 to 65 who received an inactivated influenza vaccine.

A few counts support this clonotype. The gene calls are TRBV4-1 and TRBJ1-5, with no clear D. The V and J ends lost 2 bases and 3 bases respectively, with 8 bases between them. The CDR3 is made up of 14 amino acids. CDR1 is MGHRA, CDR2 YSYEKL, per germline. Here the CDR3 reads CASSQQDNNQPQHF. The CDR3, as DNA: TGCGCCAGCAGCCAACAGGATAACAATCAGCCCCAGCATTTT.

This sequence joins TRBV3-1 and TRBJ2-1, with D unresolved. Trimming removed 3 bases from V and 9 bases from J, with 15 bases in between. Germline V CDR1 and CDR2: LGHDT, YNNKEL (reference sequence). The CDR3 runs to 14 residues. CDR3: CASSQEPLWSEQFF. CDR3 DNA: TGTGCCAGCAGCCAGGAACCCCTTTGGTCTGAGCAGTTCTTC.

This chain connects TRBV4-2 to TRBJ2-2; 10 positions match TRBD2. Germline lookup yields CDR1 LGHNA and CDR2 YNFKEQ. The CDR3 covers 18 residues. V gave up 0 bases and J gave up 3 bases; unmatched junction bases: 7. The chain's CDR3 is CASSQDLLAGFYTGELFF. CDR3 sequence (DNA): TGTGCCAGCAGCCAAGATTTACTAGCGGGGTTCTACACCGGGGAGCTGTTTTTT.

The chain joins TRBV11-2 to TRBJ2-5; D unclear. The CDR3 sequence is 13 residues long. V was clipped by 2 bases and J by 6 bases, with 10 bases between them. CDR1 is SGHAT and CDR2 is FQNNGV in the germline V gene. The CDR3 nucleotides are TGTGCCAGCAGCTTACATGTCACCCAGACCCAGTACTTC. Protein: CASSLHVTQTQYF.

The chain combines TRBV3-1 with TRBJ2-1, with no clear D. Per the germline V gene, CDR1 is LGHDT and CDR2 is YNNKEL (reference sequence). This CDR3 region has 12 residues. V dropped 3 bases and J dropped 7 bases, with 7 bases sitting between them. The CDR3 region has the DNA TGTGCCAGCAGCCACAGGAGAAATGAGCAGTTCTTC. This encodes CASSHRRNEQFF.

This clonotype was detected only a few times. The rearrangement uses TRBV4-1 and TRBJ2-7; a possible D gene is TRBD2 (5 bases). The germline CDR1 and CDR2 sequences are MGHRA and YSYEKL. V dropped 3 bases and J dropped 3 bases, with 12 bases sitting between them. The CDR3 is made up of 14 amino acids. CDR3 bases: TGCGCCAGCAGCCACCCGGACGGGGACTACGAGCAGTACTTC. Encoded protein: CASSHPDGDYEQYF.

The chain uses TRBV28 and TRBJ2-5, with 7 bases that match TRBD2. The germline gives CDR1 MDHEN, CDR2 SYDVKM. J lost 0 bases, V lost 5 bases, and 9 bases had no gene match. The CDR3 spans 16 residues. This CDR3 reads CASSPVSGKYQETQYF. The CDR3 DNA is TGTGCCAGCAGTCCCGTCAGCGGGAAGTACCAAGAGACCCAGTACTTC.

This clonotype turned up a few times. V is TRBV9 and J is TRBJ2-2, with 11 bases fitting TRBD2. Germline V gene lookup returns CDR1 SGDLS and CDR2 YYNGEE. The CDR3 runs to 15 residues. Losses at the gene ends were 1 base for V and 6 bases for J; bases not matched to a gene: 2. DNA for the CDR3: TGTGCCAGCAGCGTAATTAGCGGGGGGGCCGGGGAGCTGTTTTTT. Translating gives CASSVISGGAGELFF. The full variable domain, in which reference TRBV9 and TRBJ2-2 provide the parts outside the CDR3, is DSGVTQTPKHLITATGQRVTLRCSPRSGDLSVYWYQQSLDQGLQFLIQYYNGEERAKGNILERFSAQQFPDLHSELNLSSLELGDSALYFCASSVISGGAGELFFGEGSRLTVL.